The clone carrying this T cell receptor (beta chain) was observed once. With 1 base removed from V and 1 base from J, the gap between germline ends came to 14 bases. This CDR3 comprises 17 residues. Germline CDR1 is MGHRA and CDR2 is YSYEKL. The record originates from a study of blood T cell repertoires in COVID-19. Study as a whole: The cDNA or gDNA used as material had been derived from T cells, B-cell-depleted T cells, or PBMCs.

TCRdb keeps only in-frame clones here, not all; method: immunoSEQ multiplex PCR. Of roughly 95,000 clones listed, 84% are singletons. The chain carries TRBV4-1 and TRBJ1-3; no reliable D call. This clonotype was sampled from a human donor in a cohort sampled during active COVID-19. The material sequenced was peripheral blood. The CDR3 spells CASSQVVSHSSGNTIYF. For the CDR3, the DNA is TGCGCCAGCAGCCAAGTGGTTTCTCACAGTTCTGGAAACACCATATATTTT.